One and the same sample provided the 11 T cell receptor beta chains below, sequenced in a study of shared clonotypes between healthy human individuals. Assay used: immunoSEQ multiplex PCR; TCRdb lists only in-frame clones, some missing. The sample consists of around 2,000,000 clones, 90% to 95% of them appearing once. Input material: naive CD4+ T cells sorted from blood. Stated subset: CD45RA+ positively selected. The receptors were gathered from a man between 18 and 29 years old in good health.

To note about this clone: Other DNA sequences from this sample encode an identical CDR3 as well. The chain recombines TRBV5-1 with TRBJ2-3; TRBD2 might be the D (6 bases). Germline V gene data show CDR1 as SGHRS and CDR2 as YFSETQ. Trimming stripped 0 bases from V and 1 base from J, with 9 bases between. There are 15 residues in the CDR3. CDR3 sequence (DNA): TGCGCCAGCAGCTTGGACGGGAGTGGCACAGATACGCAGTATTTT. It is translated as CASSLDGSGTDTQYF.

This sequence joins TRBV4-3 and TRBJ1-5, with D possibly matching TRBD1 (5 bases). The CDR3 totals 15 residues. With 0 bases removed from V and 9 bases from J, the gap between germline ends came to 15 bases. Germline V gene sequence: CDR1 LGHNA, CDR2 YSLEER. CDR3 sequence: CASSQDRRGRAPQHF. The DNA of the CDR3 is TGCGCCAGCAGCCAAGATAGAAGGGGTAGGGCGCCCCAGCATTTT.

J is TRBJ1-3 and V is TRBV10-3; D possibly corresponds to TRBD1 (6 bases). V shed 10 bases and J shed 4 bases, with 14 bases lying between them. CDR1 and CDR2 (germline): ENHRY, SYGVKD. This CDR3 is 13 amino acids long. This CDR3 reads CATQGLEGNTIYF. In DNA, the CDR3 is TGTGCCACCCAGGGGCTAGAGGGAAACACCATATATTTT.

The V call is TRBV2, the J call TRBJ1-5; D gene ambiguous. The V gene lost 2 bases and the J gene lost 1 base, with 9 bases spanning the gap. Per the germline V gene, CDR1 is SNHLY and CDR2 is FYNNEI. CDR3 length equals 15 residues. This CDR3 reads CASSEYHRSNQPQHF. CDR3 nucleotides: TGTGCCAGCAGTGAATATCACAGAAGCAATCAGCCCCAGCATTTT.

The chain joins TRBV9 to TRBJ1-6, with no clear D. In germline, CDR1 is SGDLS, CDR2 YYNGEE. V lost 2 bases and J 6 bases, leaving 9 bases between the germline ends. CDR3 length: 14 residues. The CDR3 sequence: CASSVGLLNSPLHF. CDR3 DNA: TGTGCCAGCAGCGTCGGGCTCCTTAATTCACCCCTCCACTTT.

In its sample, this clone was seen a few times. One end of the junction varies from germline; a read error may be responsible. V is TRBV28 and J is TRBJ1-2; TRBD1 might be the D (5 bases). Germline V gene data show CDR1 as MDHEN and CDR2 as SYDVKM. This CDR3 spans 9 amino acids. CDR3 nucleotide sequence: TGTGCCAGCGGGCGGGACCTCTCCTTC. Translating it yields CASGRDLSF.

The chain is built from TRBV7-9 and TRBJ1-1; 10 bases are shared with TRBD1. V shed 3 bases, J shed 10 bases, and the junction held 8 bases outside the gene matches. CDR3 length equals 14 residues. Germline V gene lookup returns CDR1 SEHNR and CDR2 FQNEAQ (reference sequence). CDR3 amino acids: CASSLGTGEGRAFF. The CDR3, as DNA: TGTGCCAGCAGCTTGGGGACAGGGGAAGGGAGAGCTTTCTTT. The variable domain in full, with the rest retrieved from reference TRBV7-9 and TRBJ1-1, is DTGVSQNPRHKITKRGQNVTFRCDPISEHNRLYWYRQTLGQGPEFLTYFQNEAQLEKSRLLSDRFSAERPKGSFSTLEIQRTEQGDSAMYLCASSLGTGEGRAFFGQGTRLTVV.

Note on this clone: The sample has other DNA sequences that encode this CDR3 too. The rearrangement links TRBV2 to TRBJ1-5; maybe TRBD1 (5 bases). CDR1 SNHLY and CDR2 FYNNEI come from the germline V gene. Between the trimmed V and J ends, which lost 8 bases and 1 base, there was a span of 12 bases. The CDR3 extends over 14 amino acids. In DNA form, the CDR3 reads TGTGCCAGCTCCGAGGGGCTAAGCAATCAGCCCCAGCATTTT. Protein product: CASSEGLSNQPQHF.

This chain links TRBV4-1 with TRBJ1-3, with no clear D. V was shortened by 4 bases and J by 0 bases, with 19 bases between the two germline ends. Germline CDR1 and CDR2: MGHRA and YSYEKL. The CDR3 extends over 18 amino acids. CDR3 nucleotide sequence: TGCGCCAGCAGCCGAACCTTGGCGGTGCAAGACTCTGGAAACACCATATATTTT. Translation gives CASSRTLAVQDSGNTIYF.

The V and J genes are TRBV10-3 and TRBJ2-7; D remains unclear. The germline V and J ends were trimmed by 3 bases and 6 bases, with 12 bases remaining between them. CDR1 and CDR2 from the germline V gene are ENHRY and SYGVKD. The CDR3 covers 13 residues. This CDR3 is CAISDVSVGEQYF. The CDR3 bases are TGTGCCATCAGTGATGTCAGTGTCGGCGAGCAGTACTTC.

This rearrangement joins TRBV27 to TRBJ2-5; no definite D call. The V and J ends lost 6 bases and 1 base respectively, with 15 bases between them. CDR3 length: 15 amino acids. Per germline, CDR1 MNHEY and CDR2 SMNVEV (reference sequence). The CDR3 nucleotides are TGTGCCAGCAGACCTAGTTGGGCGGCCCAAGAGACCCAGTACTTC. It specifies CASRPSWAAQETQYF.